A single TCR beta chain is shown here with its context. V was pared by 0 bases and J by 7 bases, with 16 bases between. The CDR3 extends over 16 amino acids. Looked up from germline, CDR1 is MNHEY and CDR2 is SVGAGI. This sample stems from a study of blood T cell repertoires in COVID-19. The overall study: There were acute and convalescent COVID-19 samples, and they came from the United States, Italy and Spain. In each case, the material was cDNA or gDNA derived from T cells, B-cell-depleted T cells, or PBMCs.

Profiling relied on immunoSEQ multiplex PCR, and the TCRdb table lists in-frame clones only, not all of them. The sample contains a few hundred thousand clones, roughly 85% of which appear only once. Enrolled through a virtual design, the participants were between roughly 18 and 100 years of age and came from under 25 US areas. Cohorts were based on clinical histories the participants reported. V is TRBV6-5 and J is TRBJ2-1; D is perhaps TRBD2 (6 bases). Sequences were obtained from PBMCs or T cells enriched from blood (not recorded which). The TCR sequence derives from a man younger than 45 who had recovered from COVID-19. For the CDR3, the DNA is TGTGCCAGCAGTTACTCGGACGGGGGAATGTGGAATGAGCAGTTCTTC. Its protein product is CASSYSDGGMWNEQFF.